This TCR beta chain is drawn from a study of T cell responses to AZD1222 COVID-19 vaccine. Germline-derived CDR1 and CDR2 are MGHRA and YSYEKL. V lost 1 base and J 9 bases, leaving 13 bases between the germline ends. The CDR3 covers 15 residues. The table lists this clone with a count of one. TCRdb keeps only in-frame clones here, not all; method: immunoSEQ multiplex PCR. The data contain 130,000 to 150,000 clones, 70% to 90% of them seen just once; the ten biggest clones take up 4.5% to 5.5%. Sequencing was performed on peripheral blood, taken 28 days after the second dose of the MenACWY control vaccine. The chain combines TRBV4-1 with TRBJ1-6; D uncertain. The origin of this receptor is an adult who received the MenACWY meningococcal vaccine as a control. For the CDR3, the DNA is TGCGCCAGCAGCCAAGGTGCTCAGAAGGGTTCACCCCTCCACTTT. This translates into CASSQGAQKGSPLHF.